Given below is one T cell receptor beta chain in context. Original processing methods: The authors estimated nucleated cell counts from reference gene primer amplification. Only in-frame clones appear in the TCRdb table, and some are missing; sequencing was by immunoSEQ multiplex PCR. D and trimming were read from the DNA, whereas the V and J calls and clone size are those reported in that table. The sample has hundreds of thousands of clones, approximately 90% seen once. Between the trimmed V and J ends, which lost 2 bases and 3 bases, there was a span of 10 bases. This CDR3 is 14 amino acids long. Looked up from germline, CDR1 is SNHLY and CDR2 is FYNNEI. This entry comes from a study of blood T cell repertoires in COVID-19. Whole-study context: Samples taken during acute and convalescent COVID-19 were collected in the United States, Italy and Spain. PBMCs, B-cell-depleted T cells, or T cells were the source of the cDNA or gDNA that made up the material.

Sequencing was done on a sample of peripheral blood. The receptor's source is a woman between 18 and 29 years old with acute or convalescent COVID-19. V usage is TRBV2 and J usage is TRBJ1-2; no firm D call. CDR3 nucleotide sequence: TGTGCCAGCAGTGAATCCGGGAAAGACTATGGCTACACCTTC. Residues: CASSESGKDYGYTF.